These 30 T cell receptor beta chains were sequenced from one sample in a study of blood T cell repertoires in COVID-19 (dated by TCRdb to about 2020). Receptor libraries were prepared by the immunoSEQ multiplex PCR assay. As stored in TCRdb, this immuneACCESS dataset retains in-frame rearrangements with V and J assigned. A fraction of the clones does not appear; measured against another copy, unresolved V genes explain less than half of the discrepancy, and the remainder lacks a known reason. The table for this sample lists about 240,000 clones; about 90% of them were counted only once. 7.2% of the sample rests with the top ten. The sequencing input was peripheral blood. The receptor source for this set is a man in his 60s who had recovered from COVID-19.

This rearrangement joins TRBV7-9 to TRBJ2-7; 9 bases agree with TRBD1. Trimming at V came to 5 bases and at J to 6 bases, leaving 11 bases not matched to a gene. Germline CDR1 and CDR2: SEHNR and FQNEAQ (reference sequence). This CDR3 has 15 amino acids. The CDR3 DNA follows: TGTGCCAGCAGCCAAAGGACAGGGGATTTCTCCGAGCAGTACTTC. Its translation: CASSQRTGDFSEQYF.

The rearrangement uses TRBV5-4 and TRBJ2-3; D is unresolved. CDR3 size: 14 residues. V gave up 4 bases and J gave up 8 bases, with 17 bases separating them. The germline V gene has CDR1 SGHNT and CDR2 YYREEE (reference sequence). The CDR3 reads CASSLPGGLRTQYF. In DNA form, the CDR3 reads TGTGCCAGCAGCCTCCCGGGTGGCCTACGTACGCAGTATTTT.

The V gene is TRBV9, the J gene TRBJ1-1; TRBD1 is a possible D gene (5 bases). CDR1 is SGDLS, CDR2 YYNGEE, per germline. The CDR3 has 12 residues. With 10 bases removed from V and 1 base from J, the gap between germline ends came to 11 bases. The CDR3 DNA follows: TGTGCCCGACCGACAGCGAACACTGAAGCTTTCTTT. Translated, it gives CARPTANTEAFF.

This clone was seen more than once but under ten times. The chain carries TRBV6-6 and TRBJ2-7; TRBD1 matches at 7 bases. The CDR3 extends over 14 amino acids. Germline loops: CDR1 MNHNY, CDR2 SVGAGI (reference sequence). Unmatched junction bases numbered 11, after V lost 6 bases and J lost 6 bases. CDR3 in amino acids: CASRPHTGVGEQYF. In DNA form, the CDR3 reads TGTGCCAGCAGACCCCACACAGGGGTTGGCGAGCAGTACTTC.

With respect to this clone: Within the sample, other DNA sequences also encode this same CDR3. This chain uses TRBV19 with TRBJ2-3, with 10 bases matching TRBD1. CDR1 and CDR2 (germline): LNHDA, SQIVND (reference sequence). This CDR3 contains 15 residues. J gave up 3 bases and V 6 bases, and 6 bases lay outside the gene matches. CDR3 residues: CASSRGTGATDTQYF. The CDR3 coding sequence is TGTGCCAGTAGCCGCGGGACAGGGGCGACAGATACGCAGTATTTT.

The CDR3 is CASSLSGTGDEKLFF. The CDR3 DNA reads as TGTGCCAGCAGCTTGAGTGGGACAGGGGATGAAAAACTGTTTTTT. This chain uses TRBV5-5 with TRBJ1-4, with 10 bases that match TRBD1. The V and J ends lost 1 base and 6 bases, in that order; junction bases with no gene match: 3. This CDR3 spans 15 amino acids. The germline V gene encodes CDR1 SGHKS and CDR2 YYEKEE (reference sequence).

The V call is TRBV24-1, the J call TRBJ2-7, with 7 bases fitting TRBD1. Per the germline V gene, CDR1 is KGHDR and CDR2 is SFDVKD. The CDR3 loop spans 13 amino acids. V gave up 7 bases and J gave up 4 bases; unmatched junction bases: 6. The CDR3 DNA sequence: TGTGCCACCAGCAGACAGGGCGGGTACGAGCAGTACTTC. Translating it yields CATSRQGGYEQYF.

The chain employs TRBV11-2 and TRBJ2-2; D not certain. V was clipped by 1 base and J by 8 bases, with 5 bases between them. CDR1 is SGHAT, CDR2 FQNNGV, per germline. The CDR3 has 12 amino acids. The CDR3 reads CASSLGLGELFF. The CDR3 nucleotides read TGTGCCAGCAGCTTAGGGCTTGGGGAGCTGTTTTTT.

V gene TRBV7-9 combines with J gene TRBJ2-3, with D possibly TRBD2 on 7 matching bases. CDR3 length: 15 residues. CDR1 SEHNR and CDR2 FQNEAQ come from the germline V gene (reference sequence). V shed 5 bases and J shed 10 bases, with 22 bases lying between them. The CDR3 sequence is CASSTAGGAGSPQYF. CDR3 DNA: TGTGCCAGCAGCACCGCTGGGGGGGCCGGGTCCCCGCAGTATTTT.

The chain has TRBV28 and TRBJ1-1; 9 bases align to TRBD1. CDR1 MDHEN and CDR2 SYDVKM come from the germline V gene. J was trimmed by 4 bases and V by 5 bases; bases with no gene match: 14. This CDR3 region has 17 residues. This chain's CDR3 is CASSAPRNRGRTTEAFF. Here the CDR3 DNA reads TGTGCCAGCAGTGCGCCGAGAAACAGGGGGCGTACCACTGAAGCTTTCTTT.

In regard to this clone: This specimen includes other DNA sequences encoding the same CDR3. V and J are TRBV20-1 and TRBJ2-7; possible D gene TRBD2, 5 bases. This CDR3 has 11 residues. V was shortened by 3 bases and J by 4 bases, with 7 bases between the two germline ends. Per the germline V gene, CDR1 is DFQATT and CDR2 is SNEGSKA (reference sequence). The CDR3 sequence: CSASRGYEQYF. The DNA of the CDR3 is TGCAGTGCTAGTCGCGGGTACGAGCAGTACTTC.

The gene calls are TRBV28 and TRBJ1-2; 8 nucleotides match TRBD1. This CDR3 has 14 amino acids. Germline V gene lookup returns CDR1 MDHEN and CDR2 SYDVKM. Losses at the gene ends were 5 bases for V and 4 bases for J; bases not matched to a gene: 6. The CDR3 sequence is CASSLSTGGYGYTF. CDR3 sequence (DNA): TGTGCCAGCAGTCTCTCCACAGGGGGCTATGGCTACACCTTC.

This clone was observed a few times. V usage is TRBV19 and J usage is TRBJ2-7; 8 nucleotides agree with TRBD2. Per germline, CDR1 LNHDA and CDR2 SQIVND (reference sequence). The CDR3 covers 13 residues. After removal of 8 bases from V and 3 bases from J, the junction contained 6 bases not matched to a gene. The CDR3 DNA is TGTGCCAGTGGAGCGGGGGTGGGCTACGAGCAGTACTTC. Its protein is CASGAGVGYEQYF.

This sequence joins TRBV24-1 and TRBJ1-4, with D perhaps matching TRBD1 (5 bases). V lost 3 bases and J lost 8, with 15 bases in between. Germline V gene data show CDR1 as KGHDR and CDR2 as SFDVKD. The CDR3 totals 15 residues. The CDR3 reads CATSDPGGGDEKLFF. CDR3 in DNA: TGTGCCACCAGTGATCCCGGTGGAGGGGACGAAAAACTGTTTTTT.

J is TRBJ1-2 and V is TRBV19; D not resolved. Germline loops: CDR1 LNHDA, CDR2 SQIVND (reference sequence). V was shortened by 7 bases and J by 8 bases, with 8 bases between the two germline ends. The CDR3 covers 10 residues. DNA for the CDR3: TGTGCCAGTAAAGTGGGCGGCTACACCTTC. Translating gives CASKVGGYTF.

This sequence joins TRBV3-1 (or the pseudogene TRBV3-2) and TRBJ2-3, with D maybe TRBD1 (6 bases). Per germline, CDR1 LGHDT and CDR2 YNNKEL (reference sequence). V lost 4 bases, J lost 4 bases, and 15 bases lay in between. This CDR3 comprises 15 residues. The CDR3 sequence: CASSPGTIGADTQYF. CDR3 nucleotide sequence: TGTGCCAGCAGCCCCGGGACAATCGGCGCAGATACGCAGTATTTT.

The chain uses TRBV5-6 and TRBJ1-5; no clear D gene. Germline assignment: CDR1 SGHDT and CDR2 YYEEEE. The ends were cut back, 2 bases at V and 4 bases at J, with 7 bases in the middle. The CDR3 extends over 13 amino acids. The DNA of the CDR3 is TGTGCCAGCAGCTTCCTCAGTAATCAGCCCCAGCATTTT. The encoded protein is CASSFLSNQPQHF.

This clone showed up just once. This chain joins TRBV6-2 or TRBV6-3 and TRBJ2-1, with D tentatively TRBD2 (7 bases). Trimming cost V 0 bases and J 12 bases, with 27 bases left between them. Germline V lookup: CDR1 MNHEY, CDR2 SVGEGT. This CDR3 has 18 amino acids. The CDR3 sequence: CASSYSRRVGGPGVGQFF. In DNA, the CDR3 is TGTGCCAGCAGTTACTCCCGAAGGGTCGGGGGGCCCGGTGTAGGGCAGTTCTTC.

The chain recombines TRBV6-5 with TRBJ1-4, with D possibly being TRBD1 (6 bases). Germline V gives CDR1 MNHEY, CDR2 SVGAGI. The CDR3 length is 13 residues. The V end lost 10 bases, the J end lost 4 bases, and 13 bases lay between the germline ends. DNA for the CDR3: TGTGCCACCCACAGGGCCTTTAATGAAAAACTGTTTTTT. It is translated as CATHRAFNEKLFF.

J is TRBJ2-6 and V is TRBV5-1; TRBD2 aligns across 11 bases. This CDR3 comprises 18 residues. The junction had 4 bases not matched to a gene; V was cut back by 0 bases and J by 2 bases. Germline lookup yields CDR1 SGHRS and CDR2 YFSETQ. As DNA, the CDR3 is TGCGCCAGCAGCTTGGTGGGGACTAGCGGTCCTGGGGCCAACGTCCTGACTTTC. It codes for CASSLVGTSGPGANVLTF.

V is TRBV9 and J is TRBJ1-2, with 11 bases identical to TRBD1. The ends lost 4 bases at V and 3 bases at J; junction bases unmatched: 11. Germline V gene lookup returns CDR1 SGDLS and CDR2 YYNGEE. CDR3 length equals 17 residues. The CDR3 bases are TGTGCCAGCAGCTTCCGGGACAGGGGGGATTCGGACTATGGCTACACCTTC. It is translated as CASSFRDRGDSDYGYTF.

The chain employs TRBV6-4 and TRBJ1-1; D is possibly TRBD1 (6 bases). CDR1 is MRHNA, CDR2 SNTAGT, per germline. This CDR3 is built from 16 residues. Trimming left V 0 bases short and J 0 bases short, with 11 bases between. The CDR3 here is CASSDSQGPLNTEAFF. For the CDR3, the DNA is TGTGCCAGCAGTGACTCACAGGGCCCCTTGAACACTGAAGCTTTCTTT.

This clone was seen only once. The chain joins TRBV7-9 to TRBJ2-3, with 7 nucleotides matching TRBD1. The CDR3 covers 15 residues. The junction had 3 bases not matched to a gene; V was cut back by 2 bases and J by 1 base. Germline CDR1 SEHNR, CDR2 FQNEAQ (reference sequence). Here the CDR3 DNA reads TGTGCCAGCAGCTTAAGACAGGGCCGCACAGATACGCAGTATTTT. Amino acids: CASSLRQGRTDTQYF.

This clone was seen more than once but under ten times. V usage is TRBV9 and J usage is TRBJ2-5, with 9 positions matching TRBD1. The germline CDR1 and CDR2 sequences are SGDLS and YYNGEE. Trimming took 7 bases from V and 1 from J; bases not matched to a gene: 8. The CDR3 is 15 residues long. Here the CDR3 DNA reads TGTGCCAGCGGCGGGACAGGGAGAGGCCAAGAGACCCAGTACTTC. Translated, it gives CASGGTGRGQETQYF.

V is TRBV3-1 (or the pseudogene TRBV3-2) and J is TRBJ2-5; TRBD1 matches at 7 bases. The CDR3 is 15 residues long. V lost 6 bases to trimming and J lost 4 bases; unmatched junction nucleotides: 11. The germline V gene has CDR1 LGHDT and CDR2 YNNKEL (reference sequence). The CDR3 spells CASSPPGGFVETQYF. CDR3 nucleotides: TGTGCCAGCAGTCCACCAGGGGGTTTCGTAGAGACCCAGTACTTC.

The rearrangement links TRBV14 to TRBJ2-2, with TRBD1 as a possible D gene (6 bases). Germline CDR1 reads SGHDN; CDR2 reads FVKESK. CDR3 size: 15 residues. V was pared by 3 bases and J by 10 bases, with 18 bases between. The CDR3 region has the DNA TGTGCCAGCAGCCAGAGACTACAGGGTTCTAAGGAGCTGTTTTTT. Encoded protein: CASSQRLQGSKELFF.

The chain employs TRBV2 and TRBJ2-2, with D maybe TRBD1 (5 bases). The V and J ends lost 7 bases and 7 bases respectively, with 16 bases between them. Per germline, CDR1 SNHLY and CDR2 FYNNEI. The CDR3 covers 14 residues. CDR3 nucleotide sequence: TGTGCCAGCATTGGGGCGGCCTCGGGCGGGGAGCTGTTTTTT. Residues: CASIGAASGGELFF.

This clone was counted a few times. This sequence joins TRBV7-2 and TRBJ1-2; 10 bases are shared with TRBD1. Trimming took 7 bases from V and 4 from J; bases not matched to a gene: 6. This CDR3 is 14 amino acids long. Per the germline V gene, CDR1 is SGHTA and CDR2 is FQGNSA. CDR3 coding DNA: TGTGCCAGCAACCGGGGACAGGGGATCTATGGCTACACCTTC. This codes for CASNRGQGIYGYTF.

This rearrangement joins TRBV2 to TRBJ1-2; 7 bases are shared with TRBD1. With V trimmed by 6 bases and J by 8 bases, 12 bases remained unmatched. The CDR3 runs 14 residues. The V gene's germline CDR1 is SNHLY and CDR2 FYNNEI. As DNA, the CDR3 is TGTGCCAGCAGGGCTAGGGACAGCGAAGGAGGCTACACCTTC. This encodes CASRARDSEGGYTF.

This chain links TRBV24-1 with TRBJ2-1; 7 bases line up with TRBD2. The V segment lost 7 bases and the J segment 5 bases; nucleotides outside the gene matches: 4. Germline lookup yields CDR1 KGHDR and CDR2 SFDVKD. CDR3 length equals 13 residues. The DNA of the CDR3 is TGTGCCACCAGGACTAGCACAGACAATGAGCAGTTCTTC. Protein sequence: CATRTSTDNEQFF.